This T cell receptor (beta chain) came from a study of T cell responses to AZD1222 COVID-19 vaccine. As for the study in general: Second-dose schedules of about 4 or about 12 weeks were combined. The study's findings and limits: Repertoires were obtained only post-peak T cell response. After two AZD1222 doses, spike-specific TCR breadth and depth rose versus day 0.

Of note for this clone: The antigen is unknown.

Here immunoSEQ multiplex PCR was the method, and the copy in TCRdb shows in-frame clones only, minus some. This table holds 65,000 or so clones, about four fifths found once. The CDR3 length is 16 residues. V lost 3 bases to trimming and J lost 0 bases, with 14 bases between them. This chain uses TRBV5-3 with TRBJ2-3; D remains ambiguous. TRBV5-3 is known as an ORF, though its function is uncertain. The sequence derives from an adult in good health. The sample in question was peripheral blood, obtained on day 0 of AZD1222 vaccination. For the CDR3, the DNA is TGTGCCAGAAGCTGGAAGACGGAACCCAGCACAGATACGCAGTATTTT. It translates to CARSWKTEPSTDTQYF.